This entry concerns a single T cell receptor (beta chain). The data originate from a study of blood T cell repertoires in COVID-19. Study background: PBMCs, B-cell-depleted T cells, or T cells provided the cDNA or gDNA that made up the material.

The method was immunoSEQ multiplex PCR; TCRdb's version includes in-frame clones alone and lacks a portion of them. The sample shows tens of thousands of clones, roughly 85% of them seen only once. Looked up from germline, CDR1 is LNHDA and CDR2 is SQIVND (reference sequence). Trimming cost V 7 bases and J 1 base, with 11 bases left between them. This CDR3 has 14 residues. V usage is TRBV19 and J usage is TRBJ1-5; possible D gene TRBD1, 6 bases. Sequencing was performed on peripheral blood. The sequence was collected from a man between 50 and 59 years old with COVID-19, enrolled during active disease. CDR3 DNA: TGTGCCAGTATTCCTACAGGGAGCAATCAGCCCCAGCATTTT. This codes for CASIPTGSNQPQHF.